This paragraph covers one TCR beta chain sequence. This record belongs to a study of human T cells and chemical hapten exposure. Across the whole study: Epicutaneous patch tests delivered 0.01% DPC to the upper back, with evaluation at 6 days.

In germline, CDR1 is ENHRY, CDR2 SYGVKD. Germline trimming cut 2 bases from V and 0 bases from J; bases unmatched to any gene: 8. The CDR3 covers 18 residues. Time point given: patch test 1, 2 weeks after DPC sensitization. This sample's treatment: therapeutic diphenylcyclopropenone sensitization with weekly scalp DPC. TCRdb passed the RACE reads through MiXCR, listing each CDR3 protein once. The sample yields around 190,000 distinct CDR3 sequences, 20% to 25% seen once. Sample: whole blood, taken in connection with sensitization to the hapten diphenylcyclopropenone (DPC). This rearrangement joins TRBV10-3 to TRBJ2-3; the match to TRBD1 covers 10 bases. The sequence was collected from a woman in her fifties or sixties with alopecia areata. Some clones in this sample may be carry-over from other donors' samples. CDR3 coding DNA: TGTGCCATCAGTGAGGAAGTGACAGGGGGCGCGAGCACAGATACGCAGTATTTT. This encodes CAISEEVTGGASTDTQYF.